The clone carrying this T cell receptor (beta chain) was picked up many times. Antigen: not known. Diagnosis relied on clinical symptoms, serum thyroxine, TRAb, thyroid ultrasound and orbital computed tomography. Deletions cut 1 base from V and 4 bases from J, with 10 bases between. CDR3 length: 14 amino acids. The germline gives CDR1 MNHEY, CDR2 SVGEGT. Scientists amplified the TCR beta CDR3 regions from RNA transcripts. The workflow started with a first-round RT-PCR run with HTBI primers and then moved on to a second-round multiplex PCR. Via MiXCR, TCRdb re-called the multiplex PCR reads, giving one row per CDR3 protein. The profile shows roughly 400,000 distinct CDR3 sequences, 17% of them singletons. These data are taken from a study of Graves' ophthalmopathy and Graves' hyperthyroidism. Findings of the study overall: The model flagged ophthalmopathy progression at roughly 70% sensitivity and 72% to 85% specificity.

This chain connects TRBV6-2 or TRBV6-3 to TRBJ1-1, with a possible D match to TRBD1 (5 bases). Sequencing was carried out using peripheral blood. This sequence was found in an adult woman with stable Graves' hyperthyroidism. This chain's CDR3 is CASSYFGGGTEAFF. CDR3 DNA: TGTGCCAGCAGTTACTTCGGGGGTGGCACTGAAGCTTTCTTT.